What follows are 24 T cell receptor beta chains derived from one specimen sequenced in a study of blood T cell repertoires in COVID-19. TCRdb keeps only in-frame clones here, not all; method: immunoSEQ multiplex PCR. The data contain 200,000 to 250,000 clones, about 80% of them singletons. The sample taken for sequencing was PBMCs or T cells enriched from blood (not recorded which). The receptors derive from a middle-aged woman who had been exposed to COVID-19.

The genes are TRBV12-5 and TRBJ1-3; D is undetermined. Looked up from germline, CDR1 is LGHNT and CDR2 is FRNRAP. The CDR3 covers 15 residues. Deletions cut 6 bases from V and 2 bases from J, with 14 bases between. DNA of the CDR3: TGTGCTAGTGGAGGCGGGGTTATGGCTGGAAACACCATATATTTT. This gives the protein CASGGGVMAGNTIYF.

The CDR3 bases are TGTGCCATCAGTGGCCAGGCCCAAATTGGCCAAGAGACCCAGTACTTC. Encoded protein: CAISGQAQIGQETQYF. The rearrangement links TRBV10-3 to TRBJ2-5; D unresolved. The CDR3 extends over 16 amino acids. Germline V gene data show CDR1 as ENHRY and CDR2 as SYGVKD. V was clipped by 4 bases and J by 1 base, with 16 bases between them.

V gene TRBV7-2 combines with J gene TRBJ1-1; D might be TRBD1 (5 bases). The CDR3 spans 13 residues. With 2 bases removed from V and 4 bases from J, the gap between germline ends came to 8 bases. Looked up from germline, CDR1 is SGHTA and CDR2 is FQGNSA. The CDR3, as DNA: TGTGCCAGCAGCTTACACAGGCGCACTGAAGCTTTCTTT. Its protein product is CASSLHRRTEAFF.

The CDR3 bases are TGCGCCAGCAGCCAGGCCCGCGGGGCCAGCAATCAGCCCCAGCATTTT. It encodes CASSQARGASNQPQHF. The chain has TRBV4-3 and TRBJ1-5; weak D call: TRBD1 (5 bases). The CDR3 has 16 residues. V was pared by 3 bases and J by 1 base, with 13 bases between. Germline lookup yields CDR1 LGHNA and CDR2 YSLEER.

Here the CDR3 reads CASSWRASGDLDTQYF. The CDR3, as DNA: TGTGCCAGCAGCTGGCGGGCTAGCGGGGATCTGGATACGCAGTATTTT. The V call is TRBV7-9, the J call TRBJ2-3, with 9 bases lining up with TRBD2. The CDR3 has 16 amino acids. Germline trimming cut 4 bases from V and 6 bases from J; bases unmatched to any gene: 11. Germline CDR1 and CDR2: SEHNR and FQNEAQ (reference sequence).

The chain employs TRBV6-2 or TRBV6-3 and TRBJ1-6, with D unresolved. Trimming removed 2 bases from V and 9 bases from J, with 11 bases in between. The CDR3 spans 14 residues. Germline V gene lookup returns CDR1 MNHEY and CDR2 SVGEGT. The chain's CDR3 is CASSYQEGISPLHF. The CDR3 bases are TGTGCCAGCAGTTACCAGGAAGGAATTTCACCCCTCCACTTT.

The chain uses TRBV3-1 (or the pseudogene TRBV3-2) and TRBJ2-7; 8 nucleotides align to TRBD2. The CDR3 runs to 15 residues. CDR1 is LGHDT and CDR2 is YNNKEL in the germline V gene (reference sequence). V dropped 5 bases and J dropped 6; count of bases not matched to a gene: 12. CDR3: CASSSPRTSGLEQYF. CDR3 DNA sequence: TGTGCCAGCAGCTCCCCGCGAACTAGCGGCCTCGAGCAGTACTTC.

The chain links TRBV5-4 to TRBJ1-2, with 7 bases matching TRBD1. V trimming: 0 bases; J trimming: 6 bases; junction bases outside the gene matches: 5. This CDR3 is 14 amino acids long. Germline V gives CDR1 SGHNT, CDR2 YYREEE (reference sequence). CDR3 loop: CASSLDRGRDGYTF. Written as DNA, the CDR3 is TGTGCCAGCAGCTTGGACAGGGGAAGGGATGGCTACACCTTC.

The chain carries TRBV2 and TRBJ2-7; TRBD1 matches at 8 bases. V shed 7 bases and J 4 bases; nucleotides not matched to a gene: 3. The CDR3 is 12 residues long. Germline loops: CDR1 SNHLY, CDR2 FYNNEI. CDR3 amino acids: CASNDRGYEQYF. The CDR3 DNA reads as TGTGCCAGCAATGACAGGGGATACGAGCAGTACTTC.

Concerning this clone: Other nucleotide sequences from this sample produce the same CDR3. The gene calls are TRBV15 and TRBJ1-2; 9 bases fit TRBD1. Trimming cost V 5 bases and J 6 bases; bases outside gene matches: 4. The germline CDR1 and CDR2 sequences are LNHNV and YYDKDF (reference sequence). This CDR3 spans 13 amino acids. The CDR3 sequence: CATSPRTGDGYTF. The CDR3 DNA is TGTGCCACCAGCCCAAGGACAGGGGATGGCTACACCTTC.

V and J are TRBV5-4 and TRBJ2-1; 8 nucleotides align to TRBD2. This CDR3 has 16 residues. Trimming cost V 4 bases and J 8 bases; bases outside gene matches: 14. Looked up from germline, CDR1 is SGHNT and CDR2 is YYREEE (reference sequence). The CDR3 sequence is CASSTGSRGGIDEQFF. The CDR3 nucleotides read TGTGCCAGCAGCACTGGGAGTCGGGGGGGCATAGATGAGCAGTTCTTC.

This chain connects TRBV7-2 to TRBJ2-7, with 7 bases identical to TRBD1. The CDR3 is 14 residues long. Germline CDR1 and CDR2: SGHTA and FQGNSA. V was clipped by 1 base and J by 1 base; unmatched bases: 1. The CDR3 region is CASSLGGQSYEQYF. The CDR3 DNA reads TGTGCCAGCAGCTTAGGGGGACAGTCCTACGAGCAGTACTTC.

V and J are TRBV5-1 and TRBJ1-6; 8 bases are shared with TRBD1. The germline V gene has CDR1 SGHRS and CDR2 YFSETQ. The CDR3 is 16 residues long. Trimming took 2 bases from V and 7 from J; bases not matched to a gene: 8. CDR3 in amino acids: CASSFGQGPRNSPLHF. The CDR3 nucleotides are TGCGCCAGCAGCTTCGGACAGGGTCCTCGGAATTCACCCCTCCACTTT. The entire variable domain, with the rest obtained from reference TRBV5-1 and TRBJ1-6, is as follows: KAGVTQTPRYLIKTRGQQVTLSCSPISGHRSVSWYQQTPGQGLQFLFEYFSETQRNKGNFPGRFSGRQFSNSRSEMNVSTLELGDSALYLCASSFGQGPRNSPLHFGNGTRLTVT.

The genes are TRBV12-3 or TRBV12-4 and TRBJ2-5; 8 nucleotides line up with TRBD2. CDR3 length: 13 residues. The V and J ends lost 8 bases and 5 bases, in that order; junction bases with no gene match: 7. In nucleotides, the CDR3 is TGTGCCAGCTCTGTCCGGGAGGGCGAGACCCAGTACTTC. It encodes CASSVREGETQYF.

The chain employs TRBV4-2 and TRBJ1-2, with D perhaps matching TRBD1 (5 bases). Trimming cost V 7 bases and J 0 bases, with 15 bases left between them. The germline CDR1 and CDR2 sequences are LGHNA and YNFKEQ. CDR3 size: 15 residues. CDR3 residues: CASTTGDAANYGYTF. The CDR3 DNA is TGTGCCAGCACTACGGGGGACGCAGCTAACTATGGCTACACCTTC.

To note about this clone: Additional DNA sequences in this sample encode the identical CDR3. This chain joins TRBV29-1 and TRBJ2-1; 10 nucleotides align to TRBD1. After removal of 4 bases from V and 4 bases from J, the junction contained 1 base not matched to a gene. CDR1 is SQVTM and CDR2 is ANQGSEA in the germline V gene. CDR3 length: 13 residues. The DNA of the CDR3 is TGCAGCGTTGGGACAGGGGGATACAATGAGCAGTTCTTC. Its protein is CSVGTGGYNEQFF.

This clone came up once. This chain uses TRBV5-6 with TRBJ1-1, with a tentative D call TRBD1 (5 bases). The CDR3 runs 15 residues. V lost 2 bases and J 2 bases, leaving 13 bases between the germline ends. Looked up from germline, CDR1 is SGHDT and CDR2 is YYEEEE. The CDR3 DNA follows: TGTGCCAGCAGCTTTACGGGAGGGGACAACACTGAAGCTTTCTTT. Amino acids: CASSFTGGDNTEAFF.

This clone has more than one count but fewer than ten. The chain recombines TRBV12-3 or TRBV12-4 with TRBJ2-7; no firm D call. The V gene lost 5 bases and the J gene lost 3 bases, with 11 bases spanning the gap. This CDR3 contains 13 residues. CDR3 region: CASSPVLFYEQYF. In nucleotides, the CDR3 is TGTGCCAGCAGTCCCGTTCTGTTCTACGAGCAGTACTTC.

This chain joins TRBV10-3 and TRBJ2-1; D ambiguous. Germline CDR1 is ENHRY and CDR2 is SYGVKD. V was trimmed by 0 bases and J by 0 bases, leaving 18 bases between them. The CDR3 spans 19 residues. The DNA of the CDR3 is TGTGCCATCAGTGAGTCCCGTGATCTGGGCTCGAGCTCCTACAATGAGCAGTTCTTC. As protein: CAISESRDLGSSSYNEQFF.

V is TRBV7-3 and J is TRBJ2-7; 9 positions match TRBD2. Germline CDR1 reads SGHTA; CDR2 reads FQGTGA. The V and J ends lost 1 base and 4 bases, in that order; junction bases with no gene match: 11. This CDR3 contains 17 residues. CDR3 loop: CASSLIGGAGGHYEQYF. The CDR3 DNA reads TGTGCCAGCAGCTTAATCGGCGGAGCGGGGGGCCATTACGAGCAGTACTTC.

The chain uses TRBV7-9 and TRBJ2-7; 8 nucleotides align to TRBD2. The germline CDR1 and CDR2 sequences are SEHNR and FQNEAQ (reference sequence). CDR3 length equals 14 residues. J gave up 2 bases and V 1 base, and 1 base lay outside the gene matches. CDR3 region: CASSLGAGAYEQYF. The CDR3 region has the DNA TGTGCCAGCAGCTTAGGAGCGGGGGCCTACGAGCAGTACTTC. The full variable domain, completed using reference TRBV7-9 and TRBJ2-7, is DTGVSQNPRHKITKRGQNVTFRCDPISEHNRLYWYRQTLGQGPEFLTYFQNEAQLEKSRLLSDRFSAERPKGSFSTLEIQRTEQGDSAMYLCASSLGAGAYEQYFGPGTRLTVT.

CDR3 residues: CASGSRVSDGYTF. CDR3 coding DNA: TGTGCCAGCGGCAGCAGGGTTTCGGATGGCTACACCTTC. The rearrangement links TRBV6-5 to TRBJ1-2; possible D gene TRBD1, 5 bases. Germline V gives CDR1 MNHEY, CDR2 SVGAGI. V was clipped by 8 bases and J by 6 bases, with 16 bases between them. There are 13 residues in the CDR3.

This clone was recorded a few times. The CDR3 sequence: CASSRCAGWDYSNQPQHF. In DNA form, the CDR3 reads TGTGCCAGCAGCCGCTGCGCGGGTTGGGATTATAGCAATCAGCCCCAGCATTTT. The chain recombines TRBV5-4 with TRBJ1-5; D unresolved. There are 18 residues in the CDR3. The V end was cut by 4 bases, the J end by 0 bases, with 20 bases between. In germline, CDR1 is SGHNT, CDR2 YYREEE (reference sequence).

There are a few counts of this clone. V and J are TRBV29-1 and TRBJ1-2; D is undetermined. This CDR3 contains 12 residues. CDR1 is SQVTM and CDR2 is ANQGSEA in the germline V gene. The V end lost 3 bases, the J end lost 8 bases, and 13 bases lay between the germline ends. The CDR3 protein is CSVEGSGLGYTF. The CDR3 DNA follows: TGCAGCGTTGAGGGTTCGGGGTTGGGCTACACCTTC.